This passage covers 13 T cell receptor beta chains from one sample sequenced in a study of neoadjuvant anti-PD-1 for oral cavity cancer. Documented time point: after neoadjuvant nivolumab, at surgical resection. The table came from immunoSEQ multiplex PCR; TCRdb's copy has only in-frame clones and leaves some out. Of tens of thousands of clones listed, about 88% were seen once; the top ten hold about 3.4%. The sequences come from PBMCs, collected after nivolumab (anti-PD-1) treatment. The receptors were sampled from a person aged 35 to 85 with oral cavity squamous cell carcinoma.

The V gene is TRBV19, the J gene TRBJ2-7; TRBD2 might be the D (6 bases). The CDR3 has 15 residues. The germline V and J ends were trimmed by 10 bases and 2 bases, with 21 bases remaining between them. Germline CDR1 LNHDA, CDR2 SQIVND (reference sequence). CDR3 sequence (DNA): TGTGCCATCCCAATTCCGGGGGTTGCAACCTACGAGCAGTACTTC. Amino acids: CAIPIPGVATYEQYF.

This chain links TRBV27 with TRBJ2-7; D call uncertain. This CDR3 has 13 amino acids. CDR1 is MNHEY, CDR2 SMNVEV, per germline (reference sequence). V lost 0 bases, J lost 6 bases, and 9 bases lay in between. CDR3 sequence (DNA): TGTGCCAGCAGTTTATCTTGGGGAACCGAGCAGTACTTC. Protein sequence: CASSLSWGTEQYF.

CDR3 in amino acids: CASSPTLGVYNEQFF. CDR3 DNA sequence: TGTGCCAGCAGCCCGACCCTGGGTGTATACAATGAGCAGTTCTTC. The V and J genes are TRBV7-8 and TRBJ2-1; D gene uncertain. Trimming stripped 5 bases from V and 4 bases from J, with 15 bases between. From germline, CDR1 is SGHVS and CDR2 FQNEAQ. This CDR3 has 15 amino acids.

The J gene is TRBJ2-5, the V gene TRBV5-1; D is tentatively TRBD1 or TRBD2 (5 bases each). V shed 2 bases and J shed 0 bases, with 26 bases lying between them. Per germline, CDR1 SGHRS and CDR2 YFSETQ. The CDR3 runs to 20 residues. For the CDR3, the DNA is TGCGCCAGCAGCTTCGTCCTTGACAGCGGCTATGATAACTACCAAGAGACCCAGTACTTC. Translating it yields CASSFVLDSGYDNYQETQYF.

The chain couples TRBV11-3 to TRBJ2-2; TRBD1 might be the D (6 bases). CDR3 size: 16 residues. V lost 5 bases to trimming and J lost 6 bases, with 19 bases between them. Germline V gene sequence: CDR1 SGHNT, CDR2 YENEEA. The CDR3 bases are TGTGCCAGCAGCCCGGGCGGGCAGGGGCGGGCCGGGGAGCTGTTTTTT. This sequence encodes CASSPGGQGRAGELFF.

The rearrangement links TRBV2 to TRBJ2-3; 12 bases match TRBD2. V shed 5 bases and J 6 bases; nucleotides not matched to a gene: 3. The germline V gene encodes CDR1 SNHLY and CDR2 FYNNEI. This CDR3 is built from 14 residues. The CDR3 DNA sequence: TGTGCCAGCAGTCGGACTAGCGGGGCGGATACGCAGTATTTT. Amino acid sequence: CASSRTSGADTQYF.

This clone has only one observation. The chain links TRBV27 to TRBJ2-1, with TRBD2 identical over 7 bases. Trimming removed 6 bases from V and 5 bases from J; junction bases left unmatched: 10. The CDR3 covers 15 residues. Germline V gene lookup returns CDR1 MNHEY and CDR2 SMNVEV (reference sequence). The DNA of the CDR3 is TGTGCCAGCAGCCACCCCCGGGGGGTCAACAATGAGCAGTTCTTC. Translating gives CASSHPRGVNNEQFF.

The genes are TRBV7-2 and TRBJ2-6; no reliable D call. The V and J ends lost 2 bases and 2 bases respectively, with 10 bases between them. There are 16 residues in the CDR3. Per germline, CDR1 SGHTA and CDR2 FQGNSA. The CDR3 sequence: CASSLIQAAGANVLTF. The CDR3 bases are TGTGCCAGCAGCTTAATCCAGGCCGCTGGGGCCAACGTCCTGACTTTC. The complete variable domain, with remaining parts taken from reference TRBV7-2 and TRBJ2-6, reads GAGVSQSPSNKVTEKGKDVELRCDPISGHTALYWYRQSLGQGLEFLIYFQGNSAPDKSGLPSDRFSAERTGGSVSTLTIQRTQQEDSAVYLCASSLIQAAGANVLTFGAGSRLTVL.

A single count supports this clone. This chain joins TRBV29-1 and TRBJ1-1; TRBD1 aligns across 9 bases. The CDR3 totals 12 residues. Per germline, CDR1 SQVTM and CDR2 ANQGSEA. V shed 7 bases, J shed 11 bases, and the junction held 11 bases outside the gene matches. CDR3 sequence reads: CSGSTGGAVAFF. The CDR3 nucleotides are TGCAGCGGCAGTACAGGGGGCGCGGTGGCTTTCTTT.

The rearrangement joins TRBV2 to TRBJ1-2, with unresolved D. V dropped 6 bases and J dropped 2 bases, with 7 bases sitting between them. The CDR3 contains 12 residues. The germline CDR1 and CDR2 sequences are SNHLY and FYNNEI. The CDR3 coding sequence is TGTGCCAGCAGGGTTTCCAACTATGGCTACACCTTC. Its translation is CASRVSNYGYTF. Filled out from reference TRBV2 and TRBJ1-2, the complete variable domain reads EPEVTQTPSHQVTQMGQEVILRCVPISNHLYFYWYRQILGQKVEFLVSFYNNEISEKSEIFDDQFSVERPDGSNFTLKIRSTKLEDSAMYFCASRVSNYGYTFGSGTRLTVV.

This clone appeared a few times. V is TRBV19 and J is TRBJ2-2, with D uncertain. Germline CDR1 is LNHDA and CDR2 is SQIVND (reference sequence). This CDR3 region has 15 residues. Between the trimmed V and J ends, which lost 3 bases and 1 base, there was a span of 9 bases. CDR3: CASSMTGGNTGELFF. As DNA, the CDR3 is TGTGCCAGTAGTATGACGGGCGGGAACACCGGGGAGCTGTTTTTT.

Written as DNA, the CDR3 is TGCGCCAGCAGCCGAGGGGTAAGCGGTGAAGCTTTCTTT. The encoded protein is CASSRGVSGEAFF. The chain couples TRBV5-1 to TRBJ1-1, with a tentative D call TRBD1 (5 bases). V lost 4 bases and J lost 7, with 14 bases in between. CDR1 and CDR2 (germline): SGHRS, YFSETQ. The CDR3 contains 13 residues.

DNA for the CDR3: TGCGCCAGCAGCTTTGGGACCGCTAATGAAAAACTGTTTTTT. It is translated as CASSFGTANEKLFF. V is TRBV5-1 and J is TRBJ1-4, with D maybe TRBD1 (5 bases). Trimming took off 2 bases at V and 3 bases at J, with 8 bases between the two ends. Germline V CDR1 and CDR2: SGHRS, YFSETQ. This CDR3 comprises 14 residues.